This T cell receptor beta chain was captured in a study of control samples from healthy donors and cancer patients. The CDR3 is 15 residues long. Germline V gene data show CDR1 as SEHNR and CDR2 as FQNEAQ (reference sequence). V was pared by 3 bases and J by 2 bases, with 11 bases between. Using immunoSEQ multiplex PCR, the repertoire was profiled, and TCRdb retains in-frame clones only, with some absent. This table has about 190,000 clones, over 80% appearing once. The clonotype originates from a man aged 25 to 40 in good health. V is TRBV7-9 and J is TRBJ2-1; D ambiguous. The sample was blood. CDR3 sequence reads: CASSFNRLTYNEQFF. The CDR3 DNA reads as TGTGCCAGCAGCTTTAATCGACTTACCTACAATGAGCAGTTCTTC.